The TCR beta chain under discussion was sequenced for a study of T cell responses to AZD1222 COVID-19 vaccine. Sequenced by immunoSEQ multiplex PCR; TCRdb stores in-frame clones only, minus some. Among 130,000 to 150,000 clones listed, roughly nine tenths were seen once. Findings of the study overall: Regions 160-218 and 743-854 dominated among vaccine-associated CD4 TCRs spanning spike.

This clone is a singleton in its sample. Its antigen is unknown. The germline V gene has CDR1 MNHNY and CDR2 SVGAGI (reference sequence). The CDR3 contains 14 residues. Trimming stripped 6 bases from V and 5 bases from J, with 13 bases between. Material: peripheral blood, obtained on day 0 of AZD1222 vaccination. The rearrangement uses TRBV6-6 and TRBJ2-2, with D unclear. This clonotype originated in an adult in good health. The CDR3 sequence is CASRLVITTGELFF. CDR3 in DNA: TGTGCCAGCAGGCTAGTAATTACGACCGGGGAGCTGTTTTTT.